This T cell receptor (beta chain) was captured in a study of cytomegalovirus exposure and HLA in healthy donors. The ends lost 3 bases at V and 2 bases at J; junction bases unmatched: 8. Germline assignment: CDR1 LNHDA and CDR2 SQIVND (reference sequence). There are 18 residues in the CDR3. PCR involved 60 Vbeta and 13 Jbeta primers. Assay: immunoSEQ multiplex PCR; the TCRdb copy retains only in-frame clones and omits some. The sample shows 200,000 to 250,000 clones, 70% to 85% of them seen only once. V and J are TRBV19 and TRBJ2-7; 15 bases map to TRBD2. The sequenced sample consisted of PBMCs. The TCR sequence derives from a woman in her fifties or sixties in good health and CMV-seropositive. The CDR3 nucleotides are TGTGCCAGTAGTATCGGGACTAGCGGGGGGTCTGTCGCCTACGAGCAGTACTTC. Its translation is CASSIGTSGGSVAYEQYF. The entire variable domain, with the rest obtained from reference TRBV19 and TRBJ2-7, is as follows: DGGITQSPKYLFRKEGQNVTLSCEQNLNHDAMYWYRQDPGQGLRLIYYSQIVNDFQKGDIAEGYSVSREKKESFPLTVTSAQKNPTAFYLCASSIGTSGGSVAYEQYFGPGTRLTVT.